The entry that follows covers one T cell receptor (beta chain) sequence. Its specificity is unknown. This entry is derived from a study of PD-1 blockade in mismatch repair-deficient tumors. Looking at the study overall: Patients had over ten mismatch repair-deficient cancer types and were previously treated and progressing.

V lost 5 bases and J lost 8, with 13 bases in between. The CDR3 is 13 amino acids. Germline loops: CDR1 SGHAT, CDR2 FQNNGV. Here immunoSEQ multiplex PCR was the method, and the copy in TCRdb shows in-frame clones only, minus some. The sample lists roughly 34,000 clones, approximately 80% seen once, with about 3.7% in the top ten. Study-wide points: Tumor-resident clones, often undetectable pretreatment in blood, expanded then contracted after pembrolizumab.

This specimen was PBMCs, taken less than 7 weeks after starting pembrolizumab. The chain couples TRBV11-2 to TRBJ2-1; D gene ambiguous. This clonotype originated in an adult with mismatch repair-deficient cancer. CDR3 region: CASSHHLTYEQFF. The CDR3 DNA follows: TGTGCCAGCAGCCACCACCTAACCTATGAGCAGTTCTTC.